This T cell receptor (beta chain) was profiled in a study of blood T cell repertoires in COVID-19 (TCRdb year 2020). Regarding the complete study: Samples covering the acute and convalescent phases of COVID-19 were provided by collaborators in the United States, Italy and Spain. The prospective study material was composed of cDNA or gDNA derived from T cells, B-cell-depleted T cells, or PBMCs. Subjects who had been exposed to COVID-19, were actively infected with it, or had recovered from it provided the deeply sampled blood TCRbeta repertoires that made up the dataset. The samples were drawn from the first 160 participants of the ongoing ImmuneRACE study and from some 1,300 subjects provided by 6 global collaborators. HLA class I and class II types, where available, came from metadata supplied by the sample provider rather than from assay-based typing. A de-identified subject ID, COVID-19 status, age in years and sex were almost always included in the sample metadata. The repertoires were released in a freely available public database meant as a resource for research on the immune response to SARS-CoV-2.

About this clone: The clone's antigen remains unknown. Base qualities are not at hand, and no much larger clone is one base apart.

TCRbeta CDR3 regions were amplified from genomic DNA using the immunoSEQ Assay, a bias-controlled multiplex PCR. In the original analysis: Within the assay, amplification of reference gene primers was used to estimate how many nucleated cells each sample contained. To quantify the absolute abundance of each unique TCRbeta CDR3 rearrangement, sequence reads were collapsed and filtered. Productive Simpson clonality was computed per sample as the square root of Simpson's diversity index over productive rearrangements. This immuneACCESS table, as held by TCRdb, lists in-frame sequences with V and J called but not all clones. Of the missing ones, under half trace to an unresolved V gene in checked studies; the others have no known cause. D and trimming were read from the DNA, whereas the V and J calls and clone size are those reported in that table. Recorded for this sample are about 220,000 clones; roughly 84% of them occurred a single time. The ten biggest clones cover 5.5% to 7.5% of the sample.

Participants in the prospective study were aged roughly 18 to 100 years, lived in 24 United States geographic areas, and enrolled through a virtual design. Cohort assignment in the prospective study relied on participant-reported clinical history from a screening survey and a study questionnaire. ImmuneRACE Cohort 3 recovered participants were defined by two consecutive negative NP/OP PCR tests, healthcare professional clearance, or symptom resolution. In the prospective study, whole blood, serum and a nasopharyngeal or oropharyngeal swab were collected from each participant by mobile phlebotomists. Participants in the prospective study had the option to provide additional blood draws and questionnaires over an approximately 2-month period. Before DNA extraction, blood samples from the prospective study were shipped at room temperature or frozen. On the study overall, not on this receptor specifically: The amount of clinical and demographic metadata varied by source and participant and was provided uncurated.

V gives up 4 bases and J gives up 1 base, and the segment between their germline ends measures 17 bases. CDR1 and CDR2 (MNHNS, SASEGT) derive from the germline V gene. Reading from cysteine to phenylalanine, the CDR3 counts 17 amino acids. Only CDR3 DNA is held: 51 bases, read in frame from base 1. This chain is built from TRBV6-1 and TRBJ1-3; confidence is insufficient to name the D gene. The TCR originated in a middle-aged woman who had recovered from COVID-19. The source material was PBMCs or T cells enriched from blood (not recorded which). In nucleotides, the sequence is TGTGCCAGCAGTGCCCAGGCTCTCTACTCGTCTGGAAACACCATATATTTT. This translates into CASSAQALYSSGNTIYF.